Sequencing of this T cell receptor (beta chain) was carried out in a study of post-analysis software for immune sequencing data. The CDR3 runs 15 residues. The V and J ends lost 7 bases and 1 base respectively, with 15 bases between them. Germline V CDR1 and CDR2: SGHTA, FQGNSA. The library was made from cDNA and included unique molecular identifiers. One entry per CDR3 protein, called by TCRdb with MiXCR from the PCR reads. The sample lists 400,000 to 500,000 distinct CDR3 sequences, approximately 42% occurring once. Concerning this clonotype: Its antigen is as yet unknown.

Whole-study findings and limits: Included in a set of about 5 TRBV segments more frequent in patients than controls were TRBV5-6, TRBV5-1 and TRBV20-1. Multiple sclerosis was associated with a significant reduction in normalized Chao1 diversity relative to controls. Those samples that were prepared in the same batch co-clustered strongly by F measure.

This chain joins TRBV7-2 and TRBJ2-3; D is perhaps TRBD1 or TRBD2 (6 bases each). The TCR originated in a girl aged 2 to 10 with multiple sclerosis. Sequencing was done on a sample of blood. The CDR3 nucleotides read TGTGCCAGCATCCCGTCGGGGGCTGGCACAGATACGCAGTATTTT. It codes for CASIPSGAGTDTQYF.